These 30 T cell receptor beta chains share one sample of origin, sequenced in a study of T cell repertoires in cytomegalovirus infection. TCRdb fed the reads into MiXCR, producing one record per CDR3 protein. The sample holds about 180,000 distinct CDR3 sequences, approximately 15% seen once. What was sequenced was PBMCs. The receptor set was obtained from a human donor in good health (CMV status not recorded). Some clones in this sample may be carry-over from other donors' samples.

The CDR3 sequence: CSAMGVREFPYEQYF. As DNA, the CDR3 is TGCAGCGCCATGGGGGTCAGGGAGTTTCCCTACGAGCAGTACTTC. The chain joins TRBV29-1 to TRBJ2-7; D possibly matches TRBD1 or TRBD2 (5 bases each). V was cut by 7 bases and J by 2 bases, with 21 bases left in between. Germline V gene data show CDR1 as SQVTM and CDR2 as ANQGSEA. This CDR3 spans 15 amino acids.

In this sample, this clonotype turned up many times. CDR3 in DNA: TGCGCCAGCAGCCTCAATCCTCAGGGGGCTGGGGAGCAGTACTTC. This codes for CASSLNPQGAGEQYF. V usage is TRBV4-1 and J usage is TRBJ2-7; 8 bases match TRBD1. The CDR3 runs 15 residues. The ends lost 4 bases at V and 7 bases at J; junction bases unmatched: 12. Germline CDR1 reads MGHRA; CDR2 reads YSYEKL.

This clonotype showed up many times. V is TRBV7-2 and J is TRBJ1-4; the D is unclear. V was pared by 0 bases and J by 0 bases, with 8 bases between. The CDR3 is 16 residues long. Germline CDR1 SGHTA, CDR2 FQGNSA. DNA of the CDR3: TGTGCCAGCAGCTTAGCAGGCGGCGCAACTAATGAAAAACTGTTTTTT. This encodes CASSLAGGATNEKLFF.

This rearrangement joins TRBV28 to TRBJ2-7; 10 bases are shared with TRBD1. The CDR3 has 15 amino acids. J was trimmed by 5 bases and V by 6 bases; bases with no gene match: 10. Looked up from germline, CDR1 is MDHEN and CDR2 is SYDVKM. The CDR3 bases are TGTGCCAGCAGCCGTTTTGGGACAGGGGCTCACGAGCAGTACTTC. Translated, it gives CASSRFGTGAHEQYF.

This clonotype came up many times. This chain uses TRBV7-9 with TRBJ1-1; TRBD1 might be the D (5 bases). CDR3 length equals 14 residues. V was clipped by 4 bases and J by 4 bases, with 13 bases between them. CDR1 is SEHNR and CDR2 is FQNEAQ in the germline V gene (reference sequence). CDR3 nucleotide sequence: TGTGCCAGCAGCTCACCATATGGGACCACTGAAGCTTTCTTT. Amino acid sequence: CASSSPYGTTEAFF.

The CDR3 nucleotides read TGTGCCAGCAGTGTCATTCTGGGGAGGACTGAAGCTTTCTTT. Protein product: CASSVILGRTEAFF. The V call is TRBV2, the J call TRBJ1-1; D not certain. The CDR3 extends over 14 amino acids. Germline V gene data show CDR1 as SNHLY and CDR2 as FYNNEI. Trimming left V 4 bases short and J 5 bases short, with 14 bases between. Full variable domain (remainder filled in from reference TRBV2 and TRBJ1-1): EPEVTQTPSHQVTQMGQEVILRCVPISNHLYFYWYRQILGQKVEFLVSFYNNEISEKSEIFDDQFSVERPDGSNFTLKIRSTKLEDSAMYFCASSVILGRTEAFFGQGTRLTVV.

This clonotype was seen repeatedly, ten times or more. V is TRBV6-2 or TRBV6-3 and J is TRBJ2-3; 7 nucleotides match TRBD1. The CDR3 loop spans 16 amino acids. In germline, CDR1 is MNHEY, CDR2 SVGEGT. Trimming removed 5 bases from V and 3 bases from J; junction bases left unmatched: 11. In DNA form, the CDR3 reads TGTGCCAGCAGTACGGCCGGGACAGTGCCTACAGATACGCAGTATTTT. This sequence encodes CASSTAGTVPTDTQYF.

At least ten counts were recorded for this clonotype. The chain couples TRBV7-2 to TRBJ2-2, with D perhaps assigned TRBD1 or TRBD2 (6 bases each). CDR3 size: 17 residues. With 4 bases removed from V and 1 base from J, the gap between germline ends came to 16 bases. Germline CDR1 reads SGHTA; CDR2 reads FQGNSA. The CDR3 DNA follows: TGTGCCAGCAGCTCCTGGGGGGCAGGGGAGAACACCGGGGAGCTGTTTTTT. Its translation: CASSSWGAGENTGELFF.

This clonotype was found many times. The chain has TRBV19 and TRBJ2-7; D gene unclear. The CDR3 is 14 residues long. V lost 3 bases, J lost 3 bases, and 12 bases lay in between. The germline V gene has CDR1 LNHDA and CDR2 SQIVND (reference sequence). CDR3 sequence reads: CASSMNQRIYEQYF. CDR3 nucleotides: TGTGCCAGTAGTATGAATCAGAGGATCTACGAGCAGTACTTC. Looking up the rest from reference TRBV19 and TRBJ2-7 gives the full variable domain: DGGITQSPKYLFRKEGQNVTLSCEQNLNHDAMYWYRQDPGQGLRLIYYSQIVNDFQKGDIAEGYSVSREKKESFPLTVTSAQKNPTAFYLCASSMNQRIYEQYFGPGTRLTVT.

The J gene is TRBJ2-1, the V gene TRBV20-1; D is ambiguous. Deletions cut 0 bases from V and 7 bases from J, with 10 bases between. The CDR3 contains 13 residues. Per the germline V gene, CDR1 is DFQATT and CDR2 is SNEGSKA (reference sequence). In DNA, the CDR3 is TGCAGTGCTAGAGACTGGACCCGGAATGAGCAGTTCTTC. Translation gives CSARDWTRNEQFF.

The J gene is TRBJ2-5, the V gene TRBV6-1; maybe TRBD1 (6 bases). The CDR3 extends over 15 amino acids. Trimming removed 3 bases at V and 2 bases at J, with 13 bases between. Germline V CDR1 and CDR2: MNHNS, SASEGT. For the CDR3, the DNA is TGTGCCAGCAGTGATAGGTGGGGGCTGCAAGAGACCCAGTACTTC. It specifies CASSDRWGLQETQYF.

The sample holds many counts of this clonotype. This chain links TRBV7-2 with TRBJ2-4, with 9 bases fitting TRBD2. Trimming cost V 2 bases and J 6 bases; bases outside gene matches: 2. The CDR3 covers 14 residues. Germline CDR1 is SGHTA and CDR2 is FQGNSA. The CDR3 bases are TGTGCCAGCAGCTTACTTAGCGGGAGAAACATTCAGTACTTC. Residues: CASSLLSGRNIQYF.

As regards this clonotype: Since a much larger clone is just one base distant, this may be a read error. The chain employs TRBV19 and TRBJ1-6; TRBD1 might be the D (5 bases). Germline V gives CDR1 LNHDA, CDR2 SQIVND (reference sequence). The CDR3 length is 15 residues. This CDR3 reads CPSSPRQGGDSPLHF. In DNA form, the CDR3 reads TGTCCCAGTAGTCCCCGCCAGGGTGGTGATTCACCCCTCCACTTT.

In its sample, this clonotype was seen a few times. Written as DNA, the CDR3 is TGTGCCAGCAGCTTGGAACGCAACCTGGAGCAGTTCTTC. This encodes CASSLERNLEQFF. The genes are TRBV7-8 and TRBJ2-1; no firm D call. The germline V gene has CDR1 SGHVS and CDR2 FQNEAQ. This CDR3 has 13 residues. Trimming pared 3 bases from V and 10 bases from J, leaving 13 bases between.

This clonotype was counted many times. The rearrangement uses TRBV6-2 or TRBV6-3 and TRBJ2-1; the D gene is possibly TRBD1 (5 bases). Between the trimmed V and J ends, which lost 2 bases and 1 base, there was a span of 9 bases. The CDR3 is 15 residues long. CDR1 and CDR2 (germline): MNHEY, SVGEGT. CDR3 amino acids: CASSYGAGSYNEQFF. The CDR3 DNA is TGTGCCAGCAGTTACGGGGCAGGGTCCTACAATGAGCAGTTCTTC.

This clonotype was picked up many times. The J gene is TRBJ1-1, the V gene TRBV7-3; 11 bases map to TRBD1. The CDR3 sequence is 15 residues long. From germline, CDR1 is SGHTA and CDR2 FQGTGA. V lost 1 base and J lost 4; bases outside the gene matches: 2. For the CDR3, the DNA is TGTGCCAGCAGCTTAAAGGGACAGGGGGTCACTGAAGCTTTCTTT. Amino acids: CASSLKGQGVTEAFF.

The V gene is TRBV12-3 or TRBV12-4, the J gene TRBJ1-2, with TRBD1 as a possible D gene (5 bases). Trimming removed 6 bases from V and 7 bases from J, with 15 bases in between. The CDR3 consists of 13 residues. The CDR3 is CASSDSAKRGYTF. DNA of the CDR3: TGTGCCAGCAGCGACAGCGCGAAGCGTGGCTACACCTTC.

The CDR3 here is CASSYSATLNNEQFF. DNA for the CDR3: TGTGCCAGCAGTTACTCGGCTACTCTTAACAATGAGCAGTTCTTC. The chain recombines TRBV6-2 or TRBV6-3 with TRBJ2-1; D unclear. The CDR3 has 15 residues. In germline, CDR1 is MNHEY, CDR2 SVGEGT. Trimming stripped 0 bases from V and 5 bases from J, with 11 bases between.

At least ten counts were recorded for this clonotype. The chain has TRBV7-2 and TRBJ1-2, with D hard to call. There are 16 residues in the CDR3. V lost 5 bases, J lost 4 bases, and 20 bases lay in between. Germline V gene lookup returns CDR1 SGHTA and CDR2 FQGNSA. CDR3 bases: TGTGCCAGCAGCCAAGACCCCGCCAGCGGTGCCTATGGCTACACCTTC. This gives the protein CASSQDPASGAYGYTF. Full variable domain (outside the CDR3, taken from reference TRBV7-2 and TRBJ1-2): GAGVSQSPSNKVTEKGKDVELRCDPISGHTALYWYRQSLGQGLEFLIYFQGNSAPDKSGLPSDRFSAERTGGSVSTLTIQRTQQEDSAVYLCASSQDPASGAYGYTFGSGTRLTVV.

In its sample, this clonotype is medium-sized. The V and J genes are TRBV7-9 and TRBJ2-5; the D gene could be TRBD1 or TRBD2 (5 bases each). Per the germline V gene, CDR1 is SEHNR and CDR2 is FQNEAQ (reference sequence). The CDR3 contains 14 residues. V was shortened by 3 bases and J by 5 bases, with 13 bases between the two germline ends. The CDR3 nucleotides read TGTGCCAGCAGCTTTTTTTTCGGGGCGGAGACCCAGTACTTC. The encoded protein is CASSFFFGAETQYF. The variable domain in full, with the rest retrieved from reference TRBV7-9 and TRBJ2-5, is DTGVSQNPRHKITKRGQNVTFRCDPISEHNRLYWYRQTLGQGPEFLTYFQNEAQLEKSRLLSDRFSAERPKGSFSTLEIQRTEQGDSAMYLCASSFFFGAETQYFGPGTRLLVL.

This clonotype was seen more than once but under ten times. The junction departs from the called germline gene at one end, perhaps through a read error. This sequence joins TRBV29-1 and TRBJ2-5; 8 positions agree with TRBD1. Germline values: CDR1 SQVTM, CDR2 ANQGSEA. The CDR3 spans 12 residues. CDR3 DNA sequence: TGCAGCGTGGAAGGACAGGGTGAGACCCAGTACTTC. Translated, it gives CSVEGQGETQYF.

The V call is TRBV4-1, the J call TRBJ2-7; D is unresolved. This CDR3 is built from 15 residues. Trimming cost V 0 bases and J 0 bases, with 9 bases left between them. CDR1 and CDR2 (germline): MGHRA, YSYEKL. DNA of the CDR3: TGCGCCAGCAGCCAAGAGCGGCGTACCTCCTACGAGCAGTACTTC. It specifies CASSQERRTSYEQYF.

At least ten counts were recorded for this clonotype. The rearrangement links TRBV6-6 to TRBJ2-3, with D uncertain. V was cut by 2 bases and J by 5 bases, with 5 bases left in between. This CDR3 is 12 amino acids long. Looked up from germline, CDR1 is MNHNY and CDR2 is SVGAGI (reference sequence). CDR3 DNA sequence: TGTGCCAGCAGTTACCCAAAAGATACGCAGTATTTT. Translated, it gives CASSYPKDTQYF.

This rearrangement joins TRBV24-1 to TRBJ2-1; D is possibly TRBD1 (5 bases). The ends were cut back, 8 bases at V and 9 bases at J, with 13 bases in the middle. Per the germline V gene, CDR1 is KGHDR and CDR2 is SFDVKD. The CDR3 runs to 12 residues. This CDR3 is CATTAGFGEQFF. The CDR3 DNA sequence: TGTGCCACCACGGCAGGGTTTGGTGAGCAGTTCTTC.

This clonotype appeared many times. The chain combines TRBV7-3 with TRBJ2-3; TRBD2 matches at 10 bases. CDR3 length: 18 residues. Germline V lookup: CDR1 SGHTA, CDR2 FQGTGA. The junction had 11 bases not matched to a gene; V was cut back by 4 bases and J by 1 base. CDR3: CASSSPIAGGRGTDTQYF. CDR3 DNA sequence: TGTGCCAGCAGCTCCCCCATAGCGGGAGGCCGGGGCACAGATACGCAGTATTTT.

This clonotype has a handful of counts. This rearrangement joins TRBV6-4 to TRBJ1-5; 8 bases fit TRBD1. Trimming at V came to 5 bases and at J to 2 bases, leaving 29 bases not matched to a gene. The CDR3 has 23 amino acids. Looked up from germline, CDR1 is MRHNA and CDR2 is SNTAGT. In nucleotides, the CDR3 is TGTGCCAGCAGTTATTCAGCCAATTATACGACAGGGGTTTCTTCTCCTGGCAATCAGCCCCAGCATTTT. Protein product: CASSYSANYTTGVSSPGNQPQHF.

This clonotype appeared many times. The genes are TRBV20-1 and TRBJ2-1; D may be TRBD2 (5 bases). The CDR3 extends over 12 amino acids. Germline values: CDR1 DFQATT, CDR2 SNEGSKA (reference sequence). The V end lost 6 bases, the J end lost 4 bases, and 10 bases lay between the germline ends. CDR3 DNA sequence: TGCAGTGCGGCCGGGGAATACAATGAGCAGTTCTTC. Its protein is CSAAGEYNEQFF.

This clonotype was seen at least ten times. This chain joins TRBV7-2 and TRBJ2-7, with 9 bases lining up with TRBD1. V dropped 1 base and J dropped 6; count of bases not matched to a gene: 4. Germline CDR1 reads SGHTA; CDR2 reads FQGNSA. The CDR3 loop spans 14 amino acids. The CDR3 spells CASSLGRGQGEQYF. In DNA form, the CDR3 reads TGTGCCAGCAGCTTAGGAAGGGGACAGGGCGAGCAGTACTTC.

Ten or more counts support this clonotype. V gene TRBV7-9 combines with J gene TRBJ1-4; D is uncertain. The CDR3 extends over 13 amino acids. Germline lookup yields CDR1 SEHNR and CDR2 FQNEAQ (reference sequence). V lost 5 bases, J lost 0 bases, and 4 bases lay in between. The CDR3 nucleotides are TGTGCCAGCAGCGTAACAACTAATGAAAAACTGTTTTTT. It encodes CASSVTTNEKLFF.

This clonotype was seen only a few times. The chain employs TRBV5-1 and TRBJ2-6, with 7 positions matching TRBD1. The junction had 12 bases not matched to a gene; V was cut back by 0 bases and J by 6 bases. The length of the CDR3 is 18 residues. The germline V gene has CDR1 SGHRS and CDR2 YFSETQ. The chain's CDR3 is CASSLVRTGTPAANVLTF. CDR3 DNA: TGCGCCAGCAGCTTGGTGAGGACAGGAACCCCTGCGGCCAACGTCCTGACTTTC.